This T cell receptor beta chain emerged from a study of T cell changes during pregnancy in multiple sclerosis. CDR3 size: 14 residues. V was trimmed by 2 bases and J by 1 base, leaving 9 bases between them. CDR1 and CDR2 from the germline V gene are MNHEY and SVGAGI. Some clones are missing from TCRdb's copy, which holds only in-frame ones; the method was immunoSEQ multiplex PCR. The sample has under 70,000 clones, over 80% seen once. This chain uses TRBV6-5 with TRBJ2-7; maybe TRBD2 (7 bases). The sequence came from a female donor in good health, enrolled as a control in a pregnancy study. Sequenced material: peripheral blood, taken in the third trimester of pregnancy. CDR3 DNA sequence: TGTGCCAGCAGTTACGGGAGGGGGTCCTACGAGCAGTACTTC. Translation gives CASSYGRGSYEQYF.